Presented here are 25 T cell receptor beta chains from one specimen sequenced in a study of blood T cell repertoires in COVID-19. Assay used: immunoSEQ multiplex PCR; TCRdb lists only in-frame clones, some missing. This repertoire shows 80,000 to 100,000 clones, 82% found once; its top ten account for 11%. What was sequenced was peripheral blood. Source of these receptors: a man between 65 and 85 years old with active or convalescent COVID-19.

The chain carries TRBV10-2 and TRBJ2-7; 10 bases line up with TRBD2. J gave up 1 base and V 6 bases, and 6 bases lay outside the gene matches. Germline loops: CDR1 WSHSY, CDR2 SAAADI. The CDR3 spans 15 residues. In DNA, the CDR3 is TGCGCCAGCAGAGGGACTAGCGAAAGGTCCTACGAGCAGTACTTC. It encodes CASRGTSERSYEQYF.

This chain connects TRBV10-3 to TRBJ2-7, with 7 bases that match TRBD1. Looked up from germline, CDR1 is ENHRY and CDR2 is SYGVKD. V shed 8 bases and J 0 bases; nucleotides not matched to a gene: 1. The CDR3 is 12 amino acids. The CDR3: CAIRDSSYEQYF. In nucleotides, the CDR3 is TGTGCCATCCGGGACAGCTCCTACGAGCAGTACTTC.

The V call is TRBV18, the J call TRBJ1-5; the match to TRBD1 covers 10 bases. Germline values: CDR1 KGHSH, CDR2 LQKENI. The V and J ends lost 5 bases and 2 bases, in that order; junction bases with no gene match: 6. This CDR3 region has 16 residues. DNA of the CDR3: TGTGCCAGCTCAACGACAGGGGGCGCCGGCAATCAGCCCCAGCATTTT. It yields the protein CASSTTGGAGNQPQHF.

The chain links TRBV13 to TRBJ2-5, with 11 bases lining up with TRBD1. The germline CDR1 and CDR2 sequences are PRHDT and FYEKMQ (reference sequence). There are 13 residues in the CDR3. V lost 8 bases, J lost 4 bases, and 3 bases stayed unmatched. CDR3 residues: CASWDRGTETQYF. The CDR3 nucleotides are TGTGCCAGCTGGGACAGGGGGACAGAGACCCAGTACTTC.

The genes are TRBV5-1 and TRBJ2-7; D remains ambiguous. Germline values: CDR1 SGHRS, CDR2 YFSETQ. The CDR3 has 14 amino acids. Trimming shortened V by 0 bases and J by 2 bases, and 9 bases separated the two germline ends. The CDR3 bases are TGCGCCAGCAGCTTGGGGCCCGCCGCCTACGAGCAGTACTTC. This encodes CASSLGPAAYEQYF. Drawing the rest from reference TRBV5-1 and TRBJ2-7, the complete variable domain is KAGVTQTPRYLIKTRGQQVTLSCSPISGHRSVSWYQQTPGQGLQFLFEYFSETQRNKGNFPGRFSGRQFSNSRSEMNVSTLELGDSALYLCASSLGPAAYEQYFGPGTRLTVT.

This clone has more than one count but fewer than ten. CDR3 bases: TGTGCCAGCAGTGAAGGTTGGGGCGGTGAAAAACTGTTTTTT. It is translated as CASSEGWGGEKLFF. The V and J genes are TRBV6-1 and TRBJ1-4; D is perhaps TRBD1 (5 bases). Germline CDR1 is MNHNS and CDR2 is SASEGT. Trimming took off 1 base at V and 7 bases at J, with 10 bases between the two ends. The CDR3 has 14 residues.

The chain has TRBV18 and TRBJ1-2, with unresolved D. Germline V gene sequence: CDR1 KGHSH, CDR2 LQKENI. The germline V and J ends were trimmed by 3 bases and 0 bases, with 11 bases remaining between them. The CDR3 sequence is 15 residues long. The CDR3 DNA reads as TGTGCCAGCTCACCGATGTTACAGACTAACTATGGCTACACCTTC. Protein product: CASSPMLQTNYGYTF.

The rearrangement uses TRBV12-5 and TRBJ2-1; 15 bases align to TRBD2. V was pared by 3 bases and J by 9 bases, with 9 bases of the junction left unmatched. Germline CDR1 LGHNT, CDR2 FRNRAP. There are 17 residues in the CDR3. In DNA form, the CDR3 reads TGTGCTAGTGGTTTCGGGACTAGCGGGGGGCGGCCGGGTGAGCAGTTCTTC. Its protein is CASGFGTSGGRPGEQFF. Variable domain in full (rest from reference TRBV12-5 and TRBJ2-1): DARVTQTPRHKVTEMGQEVTMRCQPILGHNTVFWYRQTMMQGLELLAYFRNRAPLDDSGMPKDRFSAEMPDATLATLKIQPSEPRDSAVYFCASGFGTSGGRPGEQFFGPGTRLTVL.

The chain has TRBV19 and TRBJ1-6, with 9 nucleotides matching TRBD1. The CDR3 totals 13 residues. V lost 8 bases, J lost 9 bases, and 5 bases stayed unmatched. The germline V gene has CDR1 LNHDA and CDR2 SQIVND (reference sequence). The CDR3 sequence is CASGGTGSSPLHF. In DNA, the CDR3 is TGTGCCAGTGGAGGGACAGGGTCTTCACCCCTCCACTTT.

The chain couples TRBV3-1 (or the pseudogene TRBV3-2) to TRBJ1-1, with no clear D. The CDR3 has 12 amino acids. Germline values: CDR1 LGHDT, CDR2 YNNKEL (reference sequence). The ends were cut back, 4 bases at V and 6 bases at J, with 9 bases in the middle. The CDR3 bases are TGTGCCAGCAGCCGAGAACGGGCTGAAGCTTTCTTT. This translates into CASSRERAEAFF.

In its sample, this clone was seen once. The CDR3 protein is CASSPRDRVGSKGYTF. The CDR3 DNA sequence: TGTGCCAGCAGCCCTCGGGACAGGGTTGGTTCAAAGGGCTACACCTTC. This chain uses TRBV7-8 with TRBJ1-2, with 9 bases identical to TRBD1. The CDR3 sequence is 16 residues long. CDR1 is SGHVS and CDR2 is FQNEAQ in the germline V gene. V was pared by 5 bases and J by 8 bases, with 15 bases of the junction left unmatched.

This rearrangement joins TRBV5-1 to TRBJ2-3; the D is unclear. There are 13 residues in the CDR3. The germline CDR1 and CDR2 sequences are SGHRS and YFSETQ. The V end was cut by 4 bases, the J end by 0 bases, with 6 bases between. The CDR3 DNA is TGCGCCAGCAGCACCGGGAGCACAGATACGCAGTATTTT. Translation gives CASSTGSTDTQYF.

CDR3 nucleotides: TGTGCCAGCAGCCAACTAGGCTACGAGCAGTACTTC. Translation: CASSQLGYEQYF. The chain uses TRBV14 and TRBJ2-7; D call uncertain. The germline V gene has CDR1 SGHDN and CDR2 FVKESK. V shed 2 bases and J shed 3 bases, with 5 bases lying between them. This CDR3 contains 12 residues.

The CDR3 protein is CASSSGGGQEQYF. Written as DNA, the CDR3 is TGCGCCAGCAGCTCCGGCGGGGGACAAGAGCAGTACTTC. This chain connects TRBV5-1 to TRBJ2-7, with a weak D call TRBD2 (7 bases). CDR3 length: 13 residues. V was shortened by 3 bases and J by 7 bases, with 14 bases between the two germline ends. Germline V lookup: CDR1 SGHRS, CDR2 YFSETQ.

CDR3 sequence (DNA): TGTGCCAGCGCCCACGCGGGGGTTTTTTATGGCTACACCTTC. Protein product: CASAHAGVFYGYTF. The chain combines TRBV27 with TRBJ1-2, with D perhaps matching TRBD1 (5 bases). Germline V CDR1 and CDR2: MNHEY, SMNVEV (reference sequence). The V gene lost 8 bases and the J gene lost 5 bases, with 18 bases spanning the gap. The CDR3 is made up of 14 amino acids.

This chain connects TRBV5-8 to TRBJ2-2; 8 bases are shared with TRBD1. Germline CDR1 SGHTS, CDR2 YDEGEE. With V trimmed by 1 base and J by 4 bases, 6 bases remained unmatched. The CDR3 loop spans 16 amino acids. CDR3 sequence: CASSLSRGLGTGELFF. CDR3 DNA sequence: TGTGCCAGCAGCTTGTCCAGGGGGCTGGGCACCGGGGAGCTGTTTTTT.

This chain uses TRBV5-1 with TRBJ2-2, with D perhaps matching TRBD1 (6 bases). The CDR3 consists of 12 residues. CDR1 and CDR2 from the germline V gene are SGHRS and YFSETQ. The germline V and J ends were trimmed by 2 bases and 11 bases, with 10 bases remaining between them. The CDR3 DNA reads as TGCGCCAGCAGCTTCCAGGGGTTAGAGCTGTTTTTT. The encoded protein is CASSFQGLELFF.

The V gene is TRBV11-2, the J gene TRBJ2-7, with TRBD1 identical over 7 bases. CDR3 length: 16 residues. J gave up 7 bases and V 1 base, and 13 bases lay outside the gene matches. The germline V gene encodes CDR1 SGHAT and CDR2 FQNNGV. The CDR3 loop reads CASSLVRQGPIGEQYF. The CDR3 DNA reads TGTGCCAGCAGCTTAGTGAGACAGGGTCCCATCGGGGAGCAGTACTTC.

The rearrangement uses TRBV20-1 and TRBJ1-1; a possible D gene is TRBD1 (6 bases). The CDR3 is 14 amino acids. Germline V gene lookup returns CDR1 DFQATT and CDR2 SNEGSKA (reference sequence). V was cut by 3 bases and J by 0 bases, with 11 bases left in between. The CDR3 region is CSASGTNLNTEAFF. CDR3 coding DNA: TGCAGTGCTAGTGGGACAAACCTGAACACTGAAGCTTTCTTT.

The gene calls are TRBV7-2 and TRBJ2-7; a possible D gene is TRBD2 (8 bases). CDR3 length: 15 residues. V lost 5 bases, J lost 4 bases, and 18 bases lay in between. The V gene's germline CDR1 is SGHTA and CDR2 FQGNSA. CDR3 sequence: CASSLGGGGPYEQYF. CDR3 bases: TGTGCCAGCAGCCTAGGGGGCGGGGGGCCATACGAGCAGTACTTC.

CDR3 region: CATQTRPGGDTQYF. As DNA, the CDR3 is TGTGCCACACAAACTAGACCTGGAGGAGATACGCAGTATTTT. V is TRBV15 and J is TRBJ2-3, with a tentative D call TRBD2 (5 bases). This CDR3 comprises 14 residues. CDR1 and CDR2 from the germline V gene are LNHNV and YYDKDF (reference sequence). Trimming left V 9 bases short and J 5 bases short, with 18 bases between.

The gene calls are TRBV13 and TRBJ1-5, with 7 positions matching TRBD1. Germline lookup yields CDR1 PRHDT and CDR2 FYEKMQ (reference sequence). The CDR3 length is 13 residues. V gave up 5 bases and J gave up 6 bases; unmatched junction bases: 4. This CDR3 is CASSPGGTQPQHF. In nucleotides, the CDR3 is TGTGCCAGCAGCCCAGGGGGGACTCAGCCCCAGCATTTT.

The V gene is TRBV18, the J gene TRBJ1-3; maybe TRBD1 (6 bases). The ends were cut back, 2 bases at V and 2 bases at J, with 13 bases in the middle. The length of the CDR3 is 16 residues. CDR1 is KGHSH, CDR2 LQKENI, per germline. The CDR3 is CASSPTTTGPGNTIYF. The CDR3 DNA follows: TGTGCCAGCTCACCAACTACAACAGGGCCTGGAAACACCATATATTTT.

This rearrangement joins TRBV11-3 to TRBJ2-3, with D unresolved. CDR1 SGHNT and CDR2 YENEEA come from the germline V gene. The ends were cut back, 5 bases at V and 2 bases at J, with 14 bases in the middle. The CDR3 contains 15 residues. The CDR3, as DNA: TGTGCCAGCAGCAGAGTCGACTTATCCACAGATACGCAGTATTTT. Translated, it gives CASSRVDLSTDTQYF. The whole variable domain, remainder taken from reference TRBV11-3 and TRBJ2-3, is EAGVVQSPRYKIIEKKQPVAFWCNPISGHNTLYWYLQNLGQGPELLIRYENEEAVDDSQLPKDRFSAERLKGVDSTLKIQPAELGDSAVYLCASSRVDLSTDTQYFGPGTRLTVL.

The chain has TRBV5-1 and TRBJ2-7, with TRBD2 matching 11 bases. The CDR3 spans 15 residues. Per the germline V gene, CDR1 is SGHRS and CDR2 is YFSETQ. Germline trimming cut 7 bases from V and 6 bases from J; bases unmatched to any gene: 12. The CDR3 reads CASHLGGLAVLEQYF. DNA for the CDR3: TGCGCCAGCCATCTGGGGGGACTAGCGGTGCTCGAGCAGTACTTC.